Listed here are 13 T cell receptor beta chains from one sample, sequenced in a study of blood T cell repertoires in COVID-19. The data were produced by immunoSEQ multiplex PCR, yet TCRdb's version contains in-frame clones alone and is incomplete. The profile covers 200,000 to 250,000 clones, with just over 85% appearing a single time and over 3% taken by the ten largest. Sample: PBMCs or T cells enriched from blood (not recorded which). These receptors all come from a middle-aged woman with acute COVID-19.

The rearrangement uses TRBV10-3 and TRBJ1-2; maybe TRBD1 (5 bases). Per the germline V gene, CDR1 is ENHRY and CDR2 is SYGVKD. Trimming pared 4 bases from V and 3 bases from J, leaving 9 bases between. The CDR3 length is 13 residues. CDR3 coding DNA: TGTGCCATCAGTGGCGGGGACGACTATGGCTACACCTTC. It is translated as CAISGGDDYGYTF.

This chain joins TRBV7-9 and TRBJ1-1, with 8 bases lining up with TRBD1. The V gene end was trimmed by 1 base and the J gene end by 0 bases; junction bases not matched to a gene: 7. This CDR3 spans 17 amino acids. From germline, CDR1 is SEHNR and CDR2 FQNEAQ (reference sequence). The CDR3 here is CASSLGGTGGVNTEAFF. The CDR3 bases are TGTGCCAGCAGCTTAGGTGGGACAGGAGGCGTGAACACTGAAGCTTTCTTT. Supplemented by reference TRBV7-9 and TRBJ1-1, the full variable domain reads DTGVSQNPRHKITKRGQNVTFRCDPISEHNRLYWYRQTLGQGPEFLTYFQNEAQLEKSRLLSDRFSAERPKGSFSTLEIQRTEQGDSAMYLCASSLGGTGGVNTEAFFGQGTRLTVV.

The rearrangement joins TRBV29-1 to TRBJ1-1, with 9 positions matching TRBD1. CDR3 length: 13 amino acids. The J segment lost 5 bases and the V segment lost 5 bases, leaving 6 bases of the junction unmatched. CDR1 SQVTM and CDR2 ANQGSEA come from the germline V gene. The DNA for the CDR3 is TGCAGCGTTTTAGACAGGGGGGGGACTGAAGCTTTCTTT. Its protein product is CSVLDRGGTEAFF.

The chain combines TRBV11-2 with TRBJ2-1; 12 bases are shared with TRBD2. The CDR3 sequence is 18 residues long. The V gene's germline CDR1 is SGHAT and CDR2 FQNNGV. J gave up 1 base and V 1 base, and 5 bases lay outside the gene matches. The CDR3 DNA reads as TGTGCCAGCAGCTTAGGAACTAGCGGGGGGAGTTCCTACAATGAGCAGTTCTTC. It translates to CASSLGTSGGSSYNEQFF.

This chain joins TRBV5-6 and TRBJ1-4; 7 nucleotides align to TRBD1. V trimming: 0 bases; J trimming: 8 bases; junction bases outside the gene matches: 4. CDR1 is SGHDT, CDR2 YYEEEE, per germline. The CDR3 runs to 14 residues. The CDR3 loop reads CASSLGPGGEKLFF. The CDR3 DNA reads as TGTGCCAGCAGCTTGGGCCCAGGGGGAGAAAAACTGTTTTTT.

The rearrangement joins TRBV4-1 to TRBJ2-2; maybe TRBD2 (7 bases). The CDR3 consists of 16 residues. Trimming stripped 0 bases from V and 5 bases from J, with 13 bases between. Germline loops: CDR1 MGHRA, CDR2 YSYEKL. CDR3 nucleotide sequence: TGCGCCAGCAGCCAAGATTTCGGGGGGCTTACCGGGGAGCTGTTTTTT. Translation gives CASSQDFGGLTGELFF.

The chain joins TRBV2 to TRBJ2-7, with 8 nucleotides matching TRBD2. CDR1 and CDR2 from the germline V gene are SNHLY and FYNNEI. V trimming: 8 bases; J trimming: 0 bases; junction bases outside the gene matches: 6. CDR3 size: 14 residues. CDR3 region: CASLGSGGSYEQYF. DNA for the CDR3: TGTGCCAGCCTCGGAAGCGGGGGCTCCTACGAGCAGTACTTC.

This sequence joins TRBV7-9 and TRBJ1-5; D is ambiguous. With 4 bases removed from V and 3 bases from J, the gap between germline ends came to 25 bases. CDR3 size: 19 residues. Germline V lookup: CDR1 SEHNR, CDR2 FQNEAQ (reference sequence). For the CDR3, the DNA is TGTGCCAGCAGCTCCAACCCTTCGTCCGGGGTGGGCGACAATCAGCCCCAGCATTTT. Its protein is CASSSNPSSGVGDNQPQHF.

The J gene is TRBJ1-1, the V gene TRBV5-1; D not certain. Germline CDR1 and CDR2: SGHRS and YFSETQ. The CDR3 has 15 amino acids. V lost 5 bases to trimming and J lost 0 bases, with 14 bases between them. CDR3 protein: CASRVISVMNTEAFF. The DNA for the CDR3 is TGCGCCAGCAGAGTGATCTCAGTTATGAACACTGAAGCTTTCTTT. The whole variable domain, remainder taken from reference TRBV5-1 and TRBJ1-1, is KAGVTQTPRYLIKTRGQQVTLSCSPISGHRSVSWYQQTPGQGLQFLFEYFSETQRNKGNFPGRFSGRQFSNSRSEMNVSTLELGDSALYLCASRVISVMNTEAFFGQGTRLTVV.

This clone occurred once. V is TRBV14 and J is TRBJ1-1; tentative D call: TRBD1 (6 bases). Trimming pared 6 bases from V and 0 bases from J, leaving 8 bases between. The CDR3 is made up of 13 amino acids. Germline V CDR1 and CDR2: SGHDN, FVKESK. CDR3 residues: CASSGQLNTEAFF. The CDR3 DNA is TGTGCCAGCAGTGGACAGTTGAACACTGAAGCTTTCTTT.

V and J are TRBV14 and TRBJ1-1; 9 bases line up with TRBD1. Losses at the gene ends were 4 bases for V and 4 bases for J; bases not matched to a gene: 1. CDR1 is SGHDN, CDR2 FVKESK, per germline. This CDR3 region has 13 residues. In nucleotides, the CDR3 is TGTGCCAGCAGCCGACAGGGGGGCACTGAAGCTTTCTTT. This sequence encodes CASSRQGGTEAFF.

The chain has TRBV9 and TRBJ2-1; the D gene is possibly TRBD1 (6 bases). Germline CDR1 reads SGDLS; CDR2 reads YYNGEE. There are 17 residues in the CDR3. V lost 0 bases and J lost 3, with 16 bases in between. CDR3 DNA sequence: TGTGCCAGCAGCGTAGAGCCTGGGGGCAAGTACTACAATGAGCAGTTCTTC. It yields the protein CASSVEPGGKYYNEQFF. Supplemented by reference TRBV9 and TRBJ2-1, the full variable domain reads DSGVTQTPKHLITATGQRVTLRCSPRSGDLSVYWYQQSLDQGLQFLIQYYNGEERAKGNILERFSAQQFPDLHSELNLSSLELGDSALYFCASSVEPGGKYYNEQFFGPGTRLTVL.

The chain links TRBV28 to TRBJ1-5, with D possibly matching TRBD1 (6 bases). The V end was cut by 8 bases, the J end by 3 bases, with 17 bases between. Looked up from germline, CDR1 is MDHEN and CDR2 is SYDVKM. CDR3 size: 15 residues. CDR3: CASCTGTPYNQPQHF. DNA for the CDR3: TGTGCCAGCTGCACGGGGACACCCTACAATCAGCCCCAGCATTTT.